This record covers a single T cell receptor (beta chain). Authors' methods: Scientists estimated how many nucleated cells there were by amplifying reference gene primers. Sequencing was performed with immunoSEQ multiplex PCR; in TCRdb, only in-frame clones are kept and a portion is missing. The D gene and trimming were derived from the DNA, and the V and J assignments and clone size from that table. The table lists 260,000 or so clones, approximately 85% of them singletons, with 0.7% in the top ten. V was pared by 0 bases and J by 4 bases, with 17 bases between. The CDR3 sequence is 16 residues long. Per germline, CDR1 SGDLS and CDR2 YYNGEE. These data originate in a study of blood T cell repertoires in COVID-19. In the study overall: The United States, Italy and Spain provided the acute and convalescent COVID-19 samples. The analysed material was cDNA or gDNA that came from T cells, B-cell-depleted T cells, or PBMCs.

The sequencing input was peripheral blood. The chain carries TRBV9 and TRBJ2-7, with a tentative D call TRBD1 (6 bases). The receptor comes from a human donor in a cohort sampled during active COVID-19. CDR3: CASSVGGQSVGYEQYF. CDR3 DNA: TGTGCCAGCAGCGTAGGAGGACAGTCTGTTGGGTACGAGCAGTACTTC.